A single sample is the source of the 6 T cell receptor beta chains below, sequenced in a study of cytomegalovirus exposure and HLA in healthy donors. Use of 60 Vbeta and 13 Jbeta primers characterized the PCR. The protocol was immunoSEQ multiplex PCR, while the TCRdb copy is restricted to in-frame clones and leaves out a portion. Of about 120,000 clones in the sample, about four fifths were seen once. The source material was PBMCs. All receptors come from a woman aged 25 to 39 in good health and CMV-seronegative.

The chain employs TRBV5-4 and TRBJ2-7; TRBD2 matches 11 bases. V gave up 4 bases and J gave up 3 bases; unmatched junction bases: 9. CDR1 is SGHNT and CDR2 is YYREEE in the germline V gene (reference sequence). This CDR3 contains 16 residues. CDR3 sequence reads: CASSPGTSGVLYEQYF. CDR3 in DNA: TGTGCCAGCAGCCCCGGGACTAGCGGAGTTCTCTACGAGCAGTACTTC.

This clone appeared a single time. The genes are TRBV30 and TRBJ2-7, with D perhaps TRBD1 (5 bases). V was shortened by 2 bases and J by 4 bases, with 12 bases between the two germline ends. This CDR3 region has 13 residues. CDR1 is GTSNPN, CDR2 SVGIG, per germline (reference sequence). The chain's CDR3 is CAWSRQGPYEQYF. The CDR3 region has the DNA TGTGCCTGGAGTCGCCAGGGCCCTTACGAGCAGTACTTC.

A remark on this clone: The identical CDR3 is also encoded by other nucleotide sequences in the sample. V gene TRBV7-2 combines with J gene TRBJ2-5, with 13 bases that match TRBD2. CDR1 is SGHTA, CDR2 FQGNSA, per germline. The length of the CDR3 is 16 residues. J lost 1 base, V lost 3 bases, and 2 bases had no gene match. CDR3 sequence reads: CASSLGLAGFQETQYF. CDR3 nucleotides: TGTGCCAGCAGCTTGGGACTAGCGGGGTTCCAAGAGACCCAGTACTTC.

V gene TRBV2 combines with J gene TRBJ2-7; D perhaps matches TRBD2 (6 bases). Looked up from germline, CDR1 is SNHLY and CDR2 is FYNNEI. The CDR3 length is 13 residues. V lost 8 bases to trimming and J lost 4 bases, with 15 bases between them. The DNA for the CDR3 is TGTGCCAGCGGGGGGAGCCCTGGGTACGAGCAGTACTTC. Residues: CASGGSPGYEQYF. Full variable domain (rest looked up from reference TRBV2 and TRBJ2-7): EPEVTQTPSHQVTQMGQEVILRCVPISNHLYFYWYRQILGQKVEFLVSFYNNEISEKSEIFDDQFSVERPDGSNFTLKIRSTKLEDSAMYFCASGGSPGYEQYFGPGTRLTVT.

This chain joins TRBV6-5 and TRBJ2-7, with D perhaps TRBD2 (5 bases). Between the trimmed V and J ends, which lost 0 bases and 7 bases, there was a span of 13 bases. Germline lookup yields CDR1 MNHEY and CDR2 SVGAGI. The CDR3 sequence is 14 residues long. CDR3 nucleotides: TGTGCCAGCAGTTACTCGAAAAAGCGGCCTGAGCAGTACTTC. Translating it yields CASSYSKKRPEQYF.

The CDR3 coding sequence is TGTGCCAGCAGTTTATATTCGGGAGGGGGGAACACTGAAGCTTTCTTT. Translating gives CASSLYSGGGNTEAFF. The genes are TRBV28 and TRBJ1-1, with D maybe TRBD1 (6 bases). Germline CDR1 is MDHEN and CDR2 is SYDVKM. V lost 1 base and J 1 base, leaving 13 bases between the germline ends. The CDR3 has 16 residues.